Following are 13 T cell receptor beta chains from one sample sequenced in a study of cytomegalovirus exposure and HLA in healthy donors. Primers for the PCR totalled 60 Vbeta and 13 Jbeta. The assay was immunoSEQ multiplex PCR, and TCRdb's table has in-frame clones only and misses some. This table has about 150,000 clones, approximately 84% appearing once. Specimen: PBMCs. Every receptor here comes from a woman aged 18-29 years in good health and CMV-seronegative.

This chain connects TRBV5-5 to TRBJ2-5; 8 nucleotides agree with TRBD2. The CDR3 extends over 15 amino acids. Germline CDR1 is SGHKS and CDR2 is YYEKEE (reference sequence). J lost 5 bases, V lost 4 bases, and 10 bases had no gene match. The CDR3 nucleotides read TGTGCCAGCAGCACAATCCCGGGGGGGTCGGAGACCCAGTACTTC. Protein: CASSTIPGGSETQYF.

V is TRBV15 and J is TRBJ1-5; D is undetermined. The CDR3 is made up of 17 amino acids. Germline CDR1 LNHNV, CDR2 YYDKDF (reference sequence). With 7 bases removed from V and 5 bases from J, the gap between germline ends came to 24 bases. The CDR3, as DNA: TGTGCCACCACTCCCGGGAGAGGCGACTTGGGCTATCAGCCCCAGCATTTT. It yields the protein CATTPGRGDLGYQPQHF. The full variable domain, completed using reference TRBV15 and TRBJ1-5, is DAMVIQNPRYQVTQFGKPVTLSCSQTLNHNVMYWYQQKSSQAPKLLFHYYDKDFNNEADTPDNFQSRRPNTSFCFLDIRSPGLGDTAMYLCATTPGRGDLGYQPQHFGDGTRLSIL.

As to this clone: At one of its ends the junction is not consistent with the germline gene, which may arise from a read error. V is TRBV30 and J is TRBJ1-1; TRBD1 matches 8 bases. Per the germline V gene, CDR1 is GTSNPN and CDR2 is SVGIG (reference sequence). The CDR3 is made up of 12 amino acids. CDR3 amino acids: CAWSPGGWAPLF. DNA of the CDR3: TGTGCCTGGAGTCCAGGGGGCTGGGCACCCTTATTT.

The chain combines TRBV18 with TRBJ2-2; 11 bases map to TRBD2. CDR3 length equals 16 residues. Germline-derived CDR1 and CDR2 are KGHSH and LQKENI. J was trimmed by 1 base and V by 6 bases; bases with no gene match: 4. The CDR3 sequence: CASSPGLAENTGELFF. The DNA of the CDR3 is TGTGCCAGCTCCCCGGGACTAGCGGAGAACACCGGGGAGCTGTTTTTT.

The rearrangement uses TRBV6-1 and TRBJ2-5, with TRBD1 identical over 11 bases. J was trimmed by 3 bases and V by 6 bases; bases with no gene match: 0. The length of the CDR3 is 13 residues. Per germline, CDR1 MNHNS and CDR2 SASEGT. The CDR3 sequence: CASRGQGEETQYF. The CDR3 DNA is TGTGCCAGCAGGGGACAGGGGGAAGAGACCCAGTACTTC.

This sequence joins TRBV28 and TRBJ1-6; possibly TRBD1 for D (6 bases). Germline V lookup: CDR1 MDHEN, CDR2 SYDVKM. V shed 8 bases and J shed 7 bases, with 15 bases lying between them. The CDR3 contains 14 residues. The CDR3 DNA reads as TGTGCCAGCGGTACAGGGATTGGGAATTCACCCCTCCACTTT. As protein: CASGTGIGNSPLHF. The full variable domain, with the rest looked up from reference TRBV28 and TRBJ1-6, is DVKVTQSSRYLVKRTGEKVFLECVQDMDHENMFWYRQDPGLGLRLIYFSYDVKMKEKGDIPEGYSVSREKKERFSLILESASTNQTSMYLCASGTGIGNSPLHFGNGTRLTVT.

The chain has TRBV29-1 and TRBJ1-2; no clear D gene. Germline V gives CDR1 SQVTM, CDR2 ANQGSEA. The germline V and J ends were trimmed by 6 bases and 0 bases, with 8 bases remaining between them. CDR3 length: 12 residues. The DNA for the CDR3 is TGCAGCGTCACCGGGGCTAACTATGGCTACACCTTC. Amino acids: CSVTGANYGYTF.

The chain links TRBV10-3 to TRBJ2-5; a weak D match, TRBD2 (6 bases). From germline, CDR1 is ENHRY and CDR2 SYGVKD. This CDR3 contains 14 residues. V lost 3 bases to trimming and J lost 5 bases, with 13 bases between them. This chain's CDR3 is CAISDVGGAETQYF. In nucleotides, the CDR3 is TGTGCCATCAGTGACGTCGGAGGGGCCGAGACCCAGTACTTC.

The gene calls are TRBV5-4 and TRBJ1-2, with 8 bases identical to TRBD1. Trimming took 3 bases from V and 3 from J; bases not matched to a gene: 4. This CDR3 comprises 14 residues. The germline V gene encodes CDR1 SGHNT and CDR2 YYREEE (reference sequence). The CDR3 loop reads CASSSKGQDYGYTF. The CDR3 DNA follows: TGTGCCAGCAGCTCCAAGGGACAGGACTATGGCTACACCTTC.

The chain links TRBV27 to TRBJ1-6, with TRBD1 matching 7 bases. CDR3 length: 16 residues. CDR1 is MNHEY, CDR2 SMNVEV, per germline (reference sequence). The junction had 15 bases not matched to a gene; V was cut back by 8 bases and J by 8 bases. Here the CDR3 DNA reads TGTGCCAGCCAGACTCTTAGGGGGCGCCTGGATTCACCCCTCCACTTT. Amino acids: CASQTLRGRLDSPLHF.

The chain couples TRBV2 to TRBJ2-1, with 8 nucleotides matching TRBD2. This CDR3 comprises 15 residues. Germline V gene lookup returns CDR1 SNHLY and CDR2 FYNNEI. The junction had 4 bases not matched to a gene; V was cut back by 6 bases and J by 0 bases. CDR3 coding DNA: TGTGCCAGCAGCCGCGGGGGGCCCTCCTACAATGAGCAGTTCTTC. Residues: CASSRGGPSYNEQFF.

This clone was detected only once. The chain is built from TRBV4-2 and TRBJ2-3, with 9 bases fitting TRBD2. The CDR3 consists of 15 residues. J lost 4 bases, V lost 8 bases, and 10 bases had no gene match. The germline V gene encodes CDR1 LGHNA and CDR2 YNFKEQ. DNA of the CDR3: TGTGCCAGCCGACGCGGGCTAGCGGGACCAGATACGCAGTATTTT. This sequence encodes CASRRGLAGPDTQYF.

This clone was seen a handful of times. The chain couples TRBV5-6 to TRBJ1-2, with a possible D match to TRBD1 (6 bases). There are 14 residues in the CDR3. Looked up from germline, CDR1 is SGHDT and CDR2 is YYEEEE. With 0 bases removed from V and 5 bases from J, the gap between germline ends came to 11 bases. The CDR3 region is CASSLDKGEYGYTF. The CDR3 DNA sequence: TGTGCCAGCAGCTTGGATAAGGGGGAGTATGGCTACACCTTC.